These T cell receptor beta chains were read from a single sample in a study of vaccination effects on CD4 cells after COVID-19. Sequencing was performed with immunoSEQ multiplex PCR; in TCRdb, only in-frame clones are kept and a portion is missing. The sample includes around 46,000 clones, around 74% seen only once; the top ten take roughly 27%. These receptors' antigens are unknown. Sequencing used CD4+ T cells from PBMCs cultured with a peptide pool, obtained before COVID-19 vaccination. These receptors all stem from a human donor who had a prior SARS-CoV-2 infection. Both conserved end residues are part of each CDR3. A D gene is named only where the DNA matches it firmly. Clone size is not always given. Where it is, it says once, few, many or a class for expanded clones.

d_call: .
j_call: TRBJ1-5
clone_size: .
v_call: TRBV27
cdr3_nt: TGTGCCAGCAGTTTATCTTGGACCGGGGGACAGCCCCAGCATTTT
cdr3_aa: CASSLSWTGGQPQHF

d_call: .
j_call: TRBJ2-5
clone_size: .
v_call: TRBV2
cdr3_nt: TGTGCCAGCAGTGTGGTCGGGAGAGAGACCCAGTACTTC
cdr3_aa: CASSVVGRETQYF

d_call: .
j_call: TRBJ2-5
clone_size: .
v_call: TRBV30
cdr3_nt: TGTGCCTGGAGTGTAGGACTCCAAGAGACCCAGTACTTC
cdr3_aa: CAWSVGLQETQYF

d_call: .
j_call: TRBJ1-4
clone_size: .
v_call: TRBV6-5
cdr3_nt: TGTGCCAGCAGTTACACAACACCCCGGGGAGAAAAACTGTTTTTT
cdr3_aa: CASSYTTPRGEKLFF

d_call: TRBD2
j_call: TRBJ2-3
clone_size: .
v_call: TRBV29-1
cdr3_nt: TGCAGCGTACAAGGGACTAGCGGCAGCACAGATACGCAGTATTTT
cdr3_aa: CSVQGTSGSTDTQYF

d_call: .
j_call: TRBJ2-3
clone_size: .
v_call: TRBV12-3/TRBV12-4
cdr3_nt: TGTGCCAGCAGTTTCGGTGGAGTCGGTACGCAGTATTTT
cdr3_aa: CASSFGGVGTQYF

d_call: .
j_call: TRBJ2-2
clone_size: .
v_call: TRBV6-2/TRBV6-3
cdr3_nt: TGTGCCAGCAGTTACCTCGGGTCGAACACCGGGGAGCTGTTTTTT
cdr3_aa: CASSYLGSNTGELFF

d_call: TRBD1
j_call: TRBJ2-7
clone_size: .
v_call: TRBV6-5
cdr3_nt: TGTGCCAGCAGTTACCGACCGACAGGGGCGACCTACGAGCAGTACTTC
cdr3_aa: CASSYRPTGATYEQYF

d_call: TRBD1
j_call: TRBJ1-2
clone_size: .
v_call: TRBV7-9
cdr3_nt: TGTGCCAGCAGGGGACAGGGGGTTAACTATGGCTACACCTTC
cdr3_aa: CASRGQGVNYGYTF

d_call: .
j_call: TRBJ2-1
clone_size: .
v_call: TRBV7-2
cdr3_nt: TGTGCCAGCAGCCTCGGGACCGCGTACAATGAGCAGTTCTTC
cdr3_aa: CASSLGTAYNEQFF

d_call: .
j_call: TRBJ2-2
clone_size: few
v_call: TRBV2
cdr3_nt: TGTGCCAGCACCTATGGTTCCGGGGAGCTGTTTTTT
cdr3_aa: CASTYGSGELFF

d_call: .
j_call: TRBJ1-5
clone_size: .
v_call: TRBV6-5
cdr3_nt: TGTGCCAGCAGAGAGGGGGGACCGGATCAGCCCCAGCATTTT
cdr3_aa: CASREGGPDQPQHF

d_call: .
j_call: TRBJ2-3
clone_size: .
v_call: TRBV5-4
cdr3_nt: TGTGCCAGCAGCTTGGCTAGCGGCACAGATACGCAGTATTTT
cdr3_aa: CASSLASGTDTQYF

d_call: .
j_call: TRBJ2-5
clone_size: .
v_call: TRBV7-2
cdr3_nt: TGTGCCAGCAGCAGAGGGGGGGTTGACCAAGAGACCCAGTACTTC
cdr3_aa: CASSRGGVDQETQYF

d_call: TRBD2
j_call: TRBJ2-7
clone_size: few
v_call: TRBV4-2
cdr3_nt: TGTGCCAGCAGCCTTGTAGCGGGAGGGCCCCACGAGCAGTACTTC
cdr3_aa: CASSLVAGGPHEQYF

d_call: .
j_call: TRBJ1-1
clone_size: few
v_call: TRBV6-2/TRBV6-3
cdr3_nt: TGTGCCAGCAGCGAAGGACCCGTCGAAGCTCTCACTGAAGCTTTCTTT
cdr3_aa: CASSEGPVEALTEAFF

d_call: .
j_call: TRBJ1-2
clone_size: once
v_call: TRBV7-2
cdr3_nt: TGTGCCAGCAGCACTGAGGACAGATTATACACCTTC
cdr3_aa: CASSTEDRLYTF

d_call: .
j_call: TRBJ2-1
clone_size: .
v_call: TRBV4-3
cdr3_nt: TGCGCCAGCAGCCAGAGGGTATTCGGGAATGAGCAGTTCTTC
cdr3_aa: CASSQRVFGNEQFF

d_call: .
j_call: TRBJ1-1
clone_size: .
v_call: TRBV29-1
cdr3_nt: TGCAGCGTTGACCTAGGGACTGAAGCTTTCTTT
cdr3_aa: CSVDLGTEAFF

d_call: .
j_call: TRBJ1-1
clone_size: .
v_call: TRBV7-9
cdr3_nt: TGTGCCAGCAGCTTAGTATCGGGAGTGAGCACTGAAGCTTTCTTT
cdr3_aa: CASSLVSGVSTEAFF

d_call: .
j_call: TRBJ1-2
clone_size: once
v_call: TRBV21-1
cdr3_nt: TGTGCCAGATTTCGACACAGATTGAAAAACTATGGCTACACCTTC
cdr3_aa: CARFRHRLKNYGYTF

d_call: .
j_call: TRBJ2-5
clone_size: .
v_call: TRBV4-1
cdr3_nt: TGCGCCAGCAGCCAACCCGGGACACTCGAGACCCAGTACTTC
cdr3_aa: CASSQPGTLETQYF

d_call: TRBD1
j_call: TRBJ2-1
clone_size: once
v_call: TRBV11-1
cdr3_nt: TGTGCCAGCAGCCCGGACAGGGGTGCTGAGCAGTTCTTC
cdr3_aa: CASSPDRGAEQFF

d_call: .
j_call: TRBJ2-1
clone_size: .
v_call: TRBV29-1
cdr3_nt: TGCAGCGTCCCGACAGCGACTAGTGTCGGGTGGAATGAGCAGTTCTTC
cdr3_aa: CSVPTATSVGWNEQFF

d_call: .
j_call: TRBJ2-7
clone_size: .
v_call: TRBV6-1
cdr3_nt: TGTGCCAGCAGTGAAGGTTGGGGCTACGAGCAGTACTTC
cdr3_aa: CASSEGWGYEQYF

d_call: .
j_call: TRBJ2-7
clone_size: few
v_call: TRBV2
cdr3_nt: TGTGCCAGCAGTGAGGGAATGATCTACGAGCAGTACTTC
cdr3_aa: CASSEGMIYEQYF

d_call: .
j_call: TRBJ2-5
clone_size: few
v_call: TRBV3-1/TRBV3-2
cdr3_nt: TGTGCCAGCAGCCAAGTGGGCGCCCTGATAGTGACCCAGTACTTC
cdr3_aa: CASSQVGALIVTQYF

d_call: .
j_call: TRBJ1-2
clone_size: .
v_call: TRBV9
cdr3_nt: TGTGCCAGCAGCGTATGGGGTAACTATGGCTACACCTTC
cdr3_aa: CASSVWGNYGYTF

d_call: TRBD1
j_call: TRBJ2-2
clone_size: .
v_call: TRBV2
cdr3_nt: TGTGCCAGCGGCGACAGGGGAATGAACACCGGGGAGCTGTTTTTT
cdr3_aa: CASGDRGMNTGELFF

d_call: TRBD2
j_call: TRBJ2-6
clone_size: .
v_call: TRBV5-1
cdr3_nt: TGCGCCAGCAGCTTGTTAGCGGGGGCTGGGGCCAACGTCCTGACTTTC
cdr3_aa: CASSLLAGAGANVLTF

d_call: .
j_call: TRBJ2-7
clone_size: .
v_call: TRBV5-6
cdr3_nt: TGTGCCAGCAGCAGAACGCCGACGGTGAGCTCCTACGAGCAGTACTTC
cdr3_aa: CASSRTPTVSSYEQYF

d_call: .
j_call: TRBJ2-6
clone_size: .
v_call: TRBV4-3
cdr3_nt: TGCGCCAGCAGCCAATCCAGTCGCGGATACTCTGGGGCCAACGTCCTGACTTTC
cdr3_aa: CASSQSSRGYSGANVLTF

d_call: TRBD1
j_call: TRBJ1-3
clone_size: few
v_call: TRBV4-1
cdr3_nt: TGCGCCAGCAGCCGCTCCCGGGACAGGGTCGGAAACACCATATATTTT
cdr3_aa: CASSRSRDRVGNTIYF

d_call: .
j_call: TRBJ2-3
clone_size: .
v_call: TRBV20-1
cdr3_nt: TGCAGTGCTAGTTTAGGCTTCAGCACAGATACGCAGTATTTT
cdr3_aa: CSASLGFSTDTQYF

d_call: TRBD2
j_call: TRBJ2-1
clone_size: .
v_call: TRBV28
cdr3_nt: TGTGCCAGCAGTACATATAGCGGGCAGCAGTTCTTC
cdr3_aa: CASSTYSGQQFF

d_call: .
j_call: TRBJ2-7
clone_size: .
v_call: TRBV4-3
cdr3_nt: TGCGCCAGCAGCCAAGAATATGCGGAGACCATCGAGCAGTACTTC
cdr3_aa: CASSQEYAETIEQYF

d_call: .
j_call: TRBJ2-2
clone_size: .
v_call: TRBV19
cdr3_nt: TGTGCCAGTAAACTTACAGGGATCAAAACCGGGGAGCTGTTTTTT
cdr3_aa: CASKLTGIKTGELFF

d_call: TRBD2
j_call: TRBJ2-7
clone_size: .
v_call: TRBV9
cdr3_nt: TGTGCCAGCAGCGTAGGGGCGGGAGGGCTCTACGAGCAGTACTTC
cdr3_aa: CASSVGAGGLYEQYF

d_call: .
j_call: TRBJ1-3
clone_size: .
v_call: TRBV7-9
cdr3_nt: TGTGCCAGCAGCTTCTGGGGTTTGAGGAACACCATATATTTT
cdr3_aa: CASSFWGLRNTIYF

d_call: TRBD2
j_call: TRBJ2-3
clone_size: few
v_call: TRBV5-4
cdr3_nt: TGTGCCAGCAGCTCAGGACTAGCGGGGGGCACAGATACGCAGTATTTT
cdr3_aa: CASSSGLAGGTDTQYF

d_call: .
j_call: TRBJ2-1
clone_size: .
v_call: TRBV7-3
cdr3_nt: TGTGCCAGCAGCCGTGTATACGCCCACTCCTACAATGAGCAGTTCTTC
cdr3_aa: CASSRVYAHSYNEQFF

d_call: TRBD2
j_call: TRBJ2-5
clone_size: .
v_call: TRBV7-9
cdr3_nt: TGTGCCAGCGTGCCGGGACTAGCTCTGGAGACCCAGTACTTC
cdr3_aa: CASVPGLALETQYF

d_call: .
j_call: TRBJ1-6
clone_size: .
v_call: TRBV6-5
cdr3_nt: TGTGCCAGCAGTTACGAGCGGGGCGAACCCCTCCACTTT
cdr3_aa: CASSYERGEPLHF